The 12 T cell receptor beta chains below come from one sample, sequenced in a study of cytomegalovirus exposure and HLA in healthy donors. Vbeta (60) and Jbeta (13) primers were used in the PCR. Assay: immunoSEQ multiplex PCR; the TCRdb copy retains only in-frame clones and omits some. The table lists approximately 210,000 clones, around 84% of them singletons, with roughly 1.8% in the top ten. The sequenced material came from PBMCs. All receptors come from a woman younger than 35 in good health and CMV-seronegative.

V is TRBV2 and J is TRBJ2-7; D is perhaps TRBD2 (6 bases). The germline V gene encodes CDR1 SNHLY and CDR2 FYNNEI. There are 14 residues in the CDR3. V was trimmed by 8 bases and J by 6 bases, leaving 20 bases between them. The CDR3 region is CASVGASAGSEQYF. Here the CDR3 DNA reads TGTGCCAGCGTAGGGGCTAGCGCGGGTTCCGAGCAGTACTTC.

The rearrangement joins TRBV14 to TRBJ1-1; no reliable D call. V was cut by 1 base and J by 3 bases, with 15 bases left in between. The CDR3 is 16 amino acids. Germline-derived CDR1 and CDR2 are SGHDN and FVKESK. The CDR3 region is CASSQGYERLDTEAFF. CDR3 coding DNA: TGTGCCAGCAGCCAAGGGTACGAGCGCCTGGACACTGAAGCTTTCTTT.

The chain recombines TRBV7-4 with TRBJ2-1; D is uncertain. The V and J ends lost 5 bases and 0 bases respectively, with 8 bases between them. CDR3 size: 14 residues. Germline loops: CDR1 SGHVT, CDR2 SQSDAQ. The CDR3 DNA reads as TGTGCCAGCAGCCCCTCGAGCTCCTACAATGAGCAGTTCTTC. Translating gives CASSPSSSYNEQFF.

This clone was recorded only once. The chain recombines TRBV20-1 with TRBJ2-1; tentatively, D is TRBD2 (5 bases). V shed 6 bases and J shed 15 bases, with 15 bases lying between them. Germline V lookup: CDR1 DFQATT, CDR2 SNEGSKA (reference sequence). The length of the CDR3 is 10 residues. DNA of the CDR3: TGCAGTGCCCGGACTCCTCTGGGGTTCTTC. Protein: CSARTPLGFF.

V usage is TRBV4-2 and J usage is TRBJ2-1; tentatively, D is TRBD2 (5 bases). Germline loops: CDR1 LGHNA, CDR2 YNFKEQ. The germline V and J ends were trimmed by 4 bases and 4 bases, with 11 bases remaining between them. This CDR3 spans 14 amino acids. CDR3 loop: CASSLDFEYNEQFF. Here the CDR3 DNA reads TGTGCCAGCAGCCTGGACTTCGAATACAATGAGCAGTTCTTC.

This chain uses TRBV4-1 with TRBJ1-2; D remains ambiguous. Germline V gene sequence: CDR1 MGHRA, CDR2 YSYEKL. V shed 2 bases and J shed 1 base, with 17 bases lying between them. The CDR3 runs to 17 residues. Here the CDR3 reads CASSQPPDGENNYGYTF. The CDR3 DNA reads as TGCGCCAGCAGCCAACCGCCCGACGGAGAAAATAACTATGGCTACACCTTC.

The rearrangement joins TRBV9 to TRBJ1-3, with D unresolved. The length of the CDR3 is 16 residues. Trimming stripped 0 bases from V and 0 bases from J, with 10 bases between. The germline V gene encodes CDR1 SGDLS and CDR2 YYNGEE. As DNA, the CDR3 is TGTGCCAGCAGCGTAGGTAGTCTGAGCTCTGGAAACACCATATATTTT. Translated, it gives CASSVGSLSSGNTIYF.

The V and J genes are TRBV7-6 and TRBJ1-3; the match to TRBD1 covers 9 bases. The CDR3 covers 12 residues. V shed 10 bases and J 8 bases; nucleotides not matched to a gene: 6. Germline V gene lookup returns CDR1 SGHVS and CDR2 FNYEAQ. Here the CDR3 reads CAILGQGDTIYF. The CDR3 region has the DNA TGTGCCATCTTGGGACAGGGTGACACCATATATTTT. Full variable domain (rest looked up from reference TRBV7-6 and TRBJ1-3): GAGVSQSPRYKVTKRGQDVALRCDPISGHVSLYWYRQALGQGPEFLTYFNYEAQQDKSGLPNDRFSAERPEGSISTLTIQRTEQRDSAMYRCAILGQGDTIYFGEGSWLTVV.

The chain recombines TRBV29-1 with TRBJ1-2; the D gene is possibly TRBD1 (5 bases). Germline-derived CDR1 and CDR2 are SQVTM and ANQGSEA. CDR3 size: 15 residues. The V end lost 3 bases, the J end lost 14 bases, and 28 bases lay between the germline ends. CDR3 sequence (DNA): TGCAGCGTTGAGCAAGGAGGTAGTGGCGGGACCGCCGGAACCTTC. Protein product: CSVEQGGSGGTAGTF. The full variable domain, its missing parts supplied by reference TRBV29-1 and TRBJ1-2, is SAVISQKPSRDICQRGTSLTIQCQVDSQVTMMFWYRQQPGQSLTLIATANQGSEATYESGFVIDKFPISRPNLTFSTLTVSNMSPEDSSIYLCSVEQGGSGGTAGTFGSGTRLTVV.

CDR3 bases: TGCAGCGTTGATCCAGGTACCTCTGGGGCCAACGTCCTGACTTTC. Translation: CSVDPGTSGANVLTF. The V gene is TRBV29-1, the J gene TRBJ2-6; D remains ambiguous. CDR3 size: 15 residues. Germline lookup yields CDR1 SQVTM and CDR2 ANQGSEA. V was clipped by 3 bases and J by 0 bases, with 9 bases between them.

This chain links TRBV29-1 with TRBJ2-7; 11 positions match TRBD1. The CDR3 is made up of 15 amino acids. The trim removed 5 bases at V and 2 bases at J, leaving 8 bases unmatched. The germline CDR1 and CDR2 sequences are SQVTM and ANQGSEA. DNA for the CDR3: TGCAGCGTTACGACTCCGGGACAGGGGGCCTACGAGCAGTACTTC. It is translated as CSVTTPGQGAYEQYF.

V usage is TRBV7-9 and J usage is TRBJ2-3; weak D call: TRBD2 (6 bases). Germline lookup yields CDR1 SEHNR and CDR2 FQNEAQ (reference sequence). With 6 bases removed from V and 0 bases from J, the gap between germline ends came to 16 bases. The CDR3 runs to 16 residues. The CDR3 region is CASSSRLGLSTDTQYF. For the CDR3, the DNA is TGTGCCAGCAGTTCTCGATTGGGACTGAGCACAGATACGCAGTATTTT.